Given below is one TCR beta chain in context. Antigen unknown. PCR used 60 Vbeta primers and 13 Jbeta primers. The table came from immunoSEQ multiplex PCR; TCRdb's copy has only in-frame clones and leaves some out. This table holds some 140,000 clones, 75% to 85% found once. The sample originates from a study of cytomegalovirus exposure and HLA in healthy donors. General observations from the study: In vitro confirmation showed a few CMV-associated chains to be CMV antigen specific. The majority of TCR sequences were rare, yet some public TCRs appeared in many donors. In a later analysis, TCR association rates varied by HLA locus: DRB1 most, HLA-C fewest.

The receptor's source is a woman in her forties or fifties in good health and CMV-seropositive. Sequenced: PBMCs.

The CDR3 DNA reads as TGTGCCAGCAGCTTAGTACGTGGGGGGGCGCTGAACACTGAAGCTTTCTTT. Translating it yields CASSLVRGGALNTEAFF. The chain uses TRBV7-9 and TRBJ1-1, with D maybe TRBD1 (6 bases). This CDR3 has 17 amino acids. The germline V gene has CDR1 SEHNR and CDR2 FQNEAQ (reference sequence). Trimming left V 1 base short and J 0 bases short, with 15 bases between.